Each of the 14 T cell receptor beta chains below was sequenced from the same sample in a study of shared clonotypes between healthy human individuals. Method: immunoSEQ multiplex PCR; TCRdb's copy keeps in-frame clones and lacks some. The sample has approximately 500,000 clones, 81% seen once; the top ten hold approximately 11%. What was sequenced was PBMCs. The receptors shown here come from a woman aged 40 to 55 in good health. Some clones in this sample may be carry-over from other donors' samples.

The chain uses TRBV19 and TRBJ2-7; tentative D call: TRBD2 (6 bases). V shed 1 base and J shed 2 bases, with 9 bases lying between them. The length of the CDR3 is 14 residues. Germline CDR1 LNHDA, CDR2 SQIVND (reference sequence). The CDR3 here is CASSIGGNAYEQYF. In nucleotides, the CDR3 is TGTGCCAGTAGTATAGGCGGGAACGCCTACGAGCAGTACTTC.

The chain's CDR3 is CASSASRDRANEQFF. For the CDR3, the DNA is TGTGCCAGCAGTGCGAGCCGGGACAGGGCTAATGAGCAGTTCTTC. This rearrangement joins TRBV25-1 to TRBJ2-1; the match to TRBD1 covers 9 bases. Per germline, CDR1 MGHDK and CDR2 SYGVNS. Trimming removed 4 bases from V and 7 bases from J; junction bases left unmatched: 8. The CDR3 covers 15 residues.

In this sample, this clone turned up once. The CDR3 DNA reads as TGTGCCAGCAGTGGGACGGTAGAGTCGGGCTACACCTTC. This sequence encodes CASSGTVESGYTF. The chain couples TRBV2 to TRBJ1-2; no clear D gene. The CDR3 is 13 amino acids. V was cut by 4 bases and J by 8 bases, with 14 bases left in between. Germline V gives CDR1 SNHLY, CDR2 FYNNEI.

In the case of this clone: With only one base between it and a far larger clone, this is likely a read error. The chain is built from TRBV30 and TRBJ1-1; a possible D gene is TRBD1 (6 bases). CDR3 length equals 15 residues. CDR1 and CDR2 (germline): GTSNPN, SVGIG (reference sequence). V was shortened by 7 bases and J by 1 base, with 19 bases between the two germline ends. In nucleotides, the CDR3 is TGTGCCTTGAGCCTTGGACAGAAAAAGAACACTGAAGCTTTCTTT. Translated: CALSLGQKKNTEAFF.

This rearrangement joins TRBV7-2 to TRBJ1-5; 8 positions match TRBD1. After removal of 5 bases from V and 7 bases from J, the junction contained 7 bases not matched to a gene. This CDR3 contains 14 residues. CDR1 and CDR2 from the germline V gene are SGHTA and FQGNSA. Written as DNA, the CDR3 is TGTGCCAGCAGCCGCGGACAGGGCGAACAGCCCCAGCATTTT. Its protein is CASSRGQGEQPQHF.

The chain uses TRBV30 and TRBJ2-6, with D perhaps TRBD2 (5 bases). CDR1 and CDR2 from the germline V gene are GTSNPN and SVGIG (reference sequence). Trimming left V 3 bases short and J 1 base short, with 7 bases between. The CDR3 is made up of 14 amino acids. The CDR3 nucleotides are TGTGCCTGGAGCCGGGAATCTGGGGCCAACGTCCTGACTTTC. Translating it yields CAWSRESGANVLTF. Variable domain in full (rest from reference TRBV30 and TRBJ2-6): SQTIHQWPATLVQPVGSPLSLECTVEGTSNPNLYWYRQAAGRGLQLLFYSVGIGQISSEVPQNLSASRPQDRQFILSSKKLLLSDSGFYLCAWSRESGANVLTFGAGSRLTVL.

The CDR3 sequence: CASSLRSDTEAFF. The CDR3 bases are TGTGCCAGCAGTCTTCGTTCGGACACTGAAGCTTTCTTT. This chain uses TRBV28 with TRBJ1-1; no definite D call. There are 13 residues in the CDR3. Deletions cut 5 bases from V and 3 bases from J, with 10 bases between. Germline V CDR1 and CDR2: MDHEN, SYDVKM. Complete variable domain (other parts from reference TRBV28 and TRBJ1-1): DVKVTQSSRYLVKRTGEKVFLECVQDMDHENMFWYRQDPGLGLRLIYFSYDVKMKEKGDIPEGYSVSREKKERFSLILESASTNQTSMYLCASSLRSDTEAFFGQGTRLTVV.

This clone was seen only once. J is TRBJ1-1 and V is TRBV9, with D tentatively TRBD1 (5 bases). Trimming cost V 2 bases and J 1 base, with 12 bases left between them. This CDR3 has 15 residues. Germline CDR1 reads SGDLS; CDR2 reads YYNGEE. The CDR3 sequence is CASSVQGSGNTEAFF. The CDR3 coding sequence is TGTGCCAGCAGCGTCCAGGGTTCCGGGAACACTGAAGCTTTCTTT.

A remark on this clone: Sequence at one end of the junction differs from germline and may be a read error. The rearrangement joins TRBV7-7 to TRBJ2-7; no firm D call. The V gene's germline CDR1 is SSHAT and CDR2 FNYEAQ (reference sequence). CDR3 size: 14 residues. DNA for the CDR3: TGTGCTAGCAGCTTAGAATACGGTTCCTACGAGCAGTACTTC. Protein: CASSLEYGSYEQYF.

The CDR3 nucleotides read TGTGCCAGCAAACGGACGGAGAACACTGAAGCTTTCTTT. It encodes CASKRTENTEAFF. The chain carries TRBV6-1 and TRBJ1-1; no definite D call. The length of the CDR3 is 13 residues. V was shortened by 7 bases and J by 1 base, with 10 bases between the two germline ends. Germline lookup yields CDR1 MNHNS and CDR2 SASEGT.

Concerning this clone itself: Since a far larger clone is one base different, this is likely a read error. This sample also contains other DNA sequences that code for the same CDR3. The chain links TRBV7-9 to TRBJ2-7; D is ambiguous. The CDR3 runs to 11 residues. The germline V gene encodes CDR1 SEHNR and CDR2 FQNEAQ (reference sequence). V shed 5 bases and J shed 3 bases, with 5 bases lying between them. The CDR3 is CASSRNYEQYF. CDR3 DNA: TGTGCCAGCAGCAGAAACTACGAGCAGTACTTC. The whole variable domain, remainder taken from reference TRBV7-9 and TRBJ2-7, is DTGVSQNPRHKITKRGQNVTFRCDPISEHNRLYWYRQTLGQGPEFLTYFQNEAQLEKSRLLSDRFSAERPKGSFSTLEIQRTEQGDSAMYLCASSRNYEQYFGPGTRLTVT.

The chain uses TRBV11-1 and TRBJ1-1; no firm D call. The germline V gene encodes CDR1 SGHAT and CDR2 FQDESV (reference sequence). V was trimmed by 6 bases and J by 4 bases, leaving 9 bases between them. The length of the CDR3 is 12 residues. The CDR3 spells CASSAGSTEAFF. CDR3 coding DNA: TGTGCCAGCAGTGCTGGGTCCACTGAAGCTTTCTTT. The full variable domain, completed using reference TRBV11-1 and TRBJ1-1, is EAEVAQSPRYKITEKSQAVAFWCDPISGHATLYWYRQILGQGPELLVQFQDESVVDDSQLPKDRFSAERLKGVDSTLKIQPAELGDSAMYLCASSAGSTEAFFGQGTRLTVV.

The DNA for the CDR3 is TGTGCCAGCAGCATCGGACCTAACACCGGGGAGCTGTTTTTT. Translating it yields CASSIGPNTGELFF. This chain joins TRBV5-5 and TRBJ2-2; D is ambiguous. The CDR3 loop spans 14 amino acids. Per the germline V gene, CDR1 is SGHKS and CDR2 is YYEKEE (reference sequence). The V end was cut by 4 bases, the J end by 2 bases, with 9 bases between.

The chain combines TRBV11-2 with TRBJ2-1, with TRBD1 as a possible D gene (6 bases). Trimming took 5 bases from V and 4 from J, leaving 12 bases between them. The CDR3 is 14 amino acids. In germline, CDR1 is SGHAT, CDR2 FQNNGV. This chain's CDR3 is CASSQGQTYNEQFF. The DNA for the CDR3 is TGTGCCAGCAGCCAAGGACAGACTTACAATGAGCAGTTCTTC.